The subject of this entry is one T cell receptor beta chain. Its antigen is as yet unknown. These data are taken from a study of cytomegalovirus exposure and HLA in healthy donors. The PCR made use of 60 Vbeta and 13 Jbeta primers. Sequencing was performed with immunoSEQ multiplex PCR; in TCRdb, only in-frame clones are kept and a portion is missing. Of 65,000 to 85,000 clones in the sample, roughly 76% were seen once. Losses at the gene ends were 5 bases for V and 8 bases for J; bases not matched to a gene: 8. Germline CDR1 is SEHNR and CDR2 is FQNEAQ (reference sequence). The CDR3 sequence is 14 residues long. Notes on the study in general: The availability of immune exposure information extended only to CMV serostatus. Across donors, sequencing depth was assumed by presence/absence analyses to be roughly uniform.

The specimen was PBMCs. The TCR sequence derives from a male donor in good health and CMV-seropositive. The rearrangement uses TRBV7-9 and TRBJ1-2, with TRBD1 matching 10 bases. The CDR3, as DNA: TGTGCCAGCAGCCGGGACAGGGGATGGGGCGGCTACACCTTC. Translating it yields CASSRDRGWGGYTF. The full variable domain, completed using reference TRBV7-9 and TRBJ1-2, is DTGVSQNPRHKITKRGQNVTFRCDPISEHNRLYWYRQTLGQGPEFLTYFQNEAQLEKSRLLSDRFSAERPKGSFSTLEIQRTEQGDSAMYLCASSRDRGWGGYTFGSGTRLTVV.